This passage covers 23 T cell receptor beta chains from one sample sequenced in a study of radiotherapy plus CTLA-4 blockade in lung cancer. Clones were read by immunoSEQ multiplex PCR, and TCRdb kept only the in-frame ones, dropping some. The profile covers 50,000 to 70,000 clones, with roughly 79% appearing a single time and 6.1% taken by the ten largest. The sample in question was peripheral blood, obtained from a patient treated with radiotherapy plus ipilimumab. These receptor sequences come from a human donor with non-small cell lung cancer whose response to radiotherapy plus ipilimumab could not be evaluated.

Concerning this clone itself: A much larger clone differs by one base, so this may be a read error. This sample includes further DNA sequences coding for the same CDR3. The V call is TRBV5-6, the J call TRBJ2-7; TRBD1 is a possible D gene (5 bases). Germline CDR1 is SGHDT and CDR2 is YYEEEE. The germline V and J ends were trimmed by 0 bases and 0 bases, with 7 bases remaining between them. CDR3 size: 14 residues. Here the CDR3 DNA reads TGTGCCAGCAGCTTGGCACAGGCCTCCTACGAGCAGTACTTC. It yields the protein CASSLAQASYEQYF.

This chain links TRBV18 with TRBJ2-3; tentative D call: TRBD1 (6 bases). The germline V gene has CDR1 KGHSH and CDR2 LQKENI. The V and J ends lost 2 bases and 0 bases respectively, with 18 bases between them. The CDR3 contains 18 residues. CDR3 nucleotides: TGTGCCAGCTCACCATTTCCCCAGGGGCCTTCTAGCACAGATACGCAGTATTTT. Translating gives CASSPFPQGPSSTDTQYF.

The chain couples TRBV29-1 to TRBJ2-7; no clear D gene. CDR1 and CDR2 from the germline V gene are SQVTM and ANQGSEA. This CDR3 is 11 amino acids long. V was trimmed by 6 bases and J by 6 bases, leaving 12 bases between them. CDR3 in DNA: TGCAGCGTCGGAGCAGCGAGCGAGCAGTACTTC. It translates to CSVGAASEQYF.

This clone was observed a few times. This rearrangement joins TRBV30 to TRBJ2-3, with 15 bases identical to TRBD2. CDR3 size: 14 residues. The germline gives CDR1 GTSNPN, CDR2 SVGIG (reference sequence). With 8 bases clipped from V and 4 bases from J, the junction kept 4 bases outside the gene matches. The CDR3: CARGLAGGSDTQYF. CDR3 DNA: TGTGCCAGGGGACTAGCGGGAGGCTCAGATACGCAGTATTTT.

This clone was counted once. The chain is built from TRBV4-3 and TRBJ1-1; D is unclear. V was trimmed by 1 base and J by 3 bases, leaving 15 bases between them. The germline V gene encodes CDR1 LGHNA and CDR2 YSLEER. The CDR3 has 16 amino acids. The CDR3: CASSQGFRAGDTEAFF. In nucleotides, the CDR3 is TGCGCCAGCAGCCAAGGGTTTAGGGCGGGTGACACTGAAGCTTTCTTT.

Notes on this clone: Germline is not matched at one junction end, which may reflect a read error. The CDR3 region has the DNA TGCGCCAGCAGCCCCCCGGGGGGTAACACCCGGGAGCTGTTTTTT. Its translation is CASSPPGGNTRELFF. V and J are TRBV5-1 and TRBJ2-2; 7 bases align to TRBD2. Germline V gene sequence: CDR1 SGHRS, CDR2 YFSETQ. There are 15 residues in the CDR3. Variable domain in full (rest from reference TRBV5-1 and TRBJ2-2): KAGVTQTPRYLIKTRGQQVTLSCSPISGHRSVSWYQQTPGQGLQFLFEYFSETQRNKGNFPGRFSGRQFSNSRSEMNVSTLELGDSALYLCASSPPGGNTRELFFGEGSRLTVL.

The rearrangement joins TRBV5-1 to TRBJ2-5, with TRBD2 identical over 12 bases. J was trimmed by 3 bases and V by 1 base; bases with no gene match: 4. CDR3 length: 16 residues. Per germline, CDR1 SGHRS and CDR2 YFSETQ. CDR3 DNA: TGCGCCAGCAGCTTGATCTCTAGCGGGGGGGAAGAGACCCAGTACTTC. As protein: CASSLISSGGEETQYF.

The rearrangement uses TRBV18 and TRBJ2-7; 10 positions agree with TRBD1. The junction had 6 bases not matched to a gene; V was cut back by 8 bases and J by 5 bases. Per germline, CDR1 KGHSH and CDR2 LQKENI. CDR3 length equals 13 residues. DNA for the CDR3: TGTGCCAGCACGACAGGGGGCATCGACGAGCAGTACTTC. It specifies CASTTGGIDEQYF.

The gene calls are TRBV28 and TRBJ1-3; 8 positions match TRBD1. The length of the CDR3 is 13 residues. Trimming removed 8 bases from V and 4 bases from J; junction bases left unmatched: 4. Looked up from germline, CDR1 is MDHEN and CDR2 is SYDVKM. CDR3 sequence: CASQGAAGNTIYF. The CDR3 region has the DNA TGTGCCAGCCAGGGGGCGGCAGGAAACACCATATATTTT.

The V and J genes are TRBV29-1 and TRBJ2-5, with D perhaps matching TRBD1 (5 bases). CDR3 length equals 13 residues. The V end was cut by 6 bases, the J end by 5 bases, with 16 bases between. Per germline, CDR1 SQVTM and CDR2 ANQGSEA. This CDR3 is CSVAARVLETQYF. The CDR3 DNA is TGCAGCGTCGCTGCCAGGGTTTTGGAGACCCAGTACTTC.

The chain links TRBV5-1 to TRBJ2-7; TRBD2 is a possible D gene (5 bases). The CDR3 extends over 15 amino acids. Looked up from germline, CDR1 is SGHRS and CDR2 is YFSETQ. The V end lost 4 bases, the J end lost 4 bases, and 18 bases lay between the germline ends. CDR3 amino acids: CASSPDRAGEYEQYF. Here the CDR3 DNA reads TGCGCCAGCAGCCCGGACCGGGCGGGTGAGTACGAGCAGTACTTC.

The chain recombines TRBV5-1 with TRBJ2-4, with TRBD1 matching 12 bases. The V gene end was trimmed by 3 bases and the J gene end by 0 bases; junction bases not matched to a gene: 4. The germline CDR1 and CDR2 sequences are SGHRS and YFSETQ. The CDR3 is 17 amino acids. CDR3 sequence: CASSWGQGALAKNIQYF. The DNA for the CDR3 is TGCGCCAGCAGCTGGGGACAGGGGGCTCTAGCCAAAAACATTCAGTACTTC. Filled out from reference TRBV5-1 and TRBJ2-4, the complete variable domain reads KAGVTQTPRYLIKTRGQQVTLSCSPISGHRSVSWYQQTPGQGLQFLFEYFSETQRNKGNFPGRFSGRQFSNSRSEMNVSTLELGDSALYLCASSWGQGALAKNIQYFGAGTRLSVL.

This rearrangement joins TRBV7-2 to TRBJ1-5; the D gene is possibly TRBD1 (5 bases). The CDR3 has 14 residues. The V and J ends lost 8 bases and 3 bases respectively, with 14 bases between them. The germline V gene has CDR1 SGHTA and CDR2 FQGNSA. The CDR3 DNA reads as TGTGCCAGCGGATTTGGACATGTCAATCAGCCCCAGCATTTT. This sequence encodes CASGFGHVNQPQHF.

The chain recombines TRBV27 with TRBJ1-5; no definite D call. CDR1 MNHEY and CDR2 SMNVEV come from the germline V gene (reference sequence). V was pared by 2 bases and J by 11 bases, with 16 bases between. The CDR3 extends over 14 amino acids. CDR3 coding DNA: TGTGCCAGCAGTTTAGGAGGTACCGGGGTGGCCCAGCATTTT. Translation gives CASSLGGTGVAQHF.

This clone has only a few counts. This chain links TRBV29-1 with TRBJ2-3; D is unclear. Looked up from germline, CDR1 is SQVTM and CDR2 is ANQGSEA. V lost 5 bases, J lost 4 bases, and 19 bases lay in between. The CDR3 sequence is 15 residues long. CDR3 sequence reads: CSVLERERFADTQYF. The CDR3 DNA sequence: TGCAGCGTTCTGGAGCGAGAAAGGTTCGCAGATACGCAGTATTTT.

This clone was counted once. The V and J genes are TRBV5-5 and TRBJ2-1; D possibly corresponds to TRBD2 (6 bases). The CDR3 loop spans 16 amino acids. CDR1 SGHKS and CDR2 YYEKEE come from the germline V gene (reference sequence). V was cut by 4 bases and J by 2 bases, with 16 bases left in between. The CDR3 here is CASSGATSKPYNEQFF. CDR3 in DNA: TGTGCCAGCAGCGGCGCGACTAGTAAGCCCTACAATGAGCAGTTCTTC.

This chain links TRBV30 with TRBJ2-2; D perhaps matches TRBD2 (6 bases). Germline V gene lookup returns CDR1 GTSNPN and CDR2 SVGIG (reference sequence). V dropped 2 bases and J dropped 3 bases, with 10 bases sitting between them. This CDR3 has 14 amino acids. The CDR3 bases are TGTGCCTGGAGTAGGCTAGCGTACACCGGGGAGCTGTTTTTT. This translates into CAWSRLAYTGELFF.

This chain joins TRBV7-9 and TRBJ2-1, with 8 bases matching TRBD2. Germline trimming cut 5 bases from V and 8 bases from J; bases unmatched to any gene: 8. The CDR3 runs to 14 residues. Germline V gene data show CDR1 as SEHNR and CDR2 as FQNEAQ (reference sequence). CDR3 DNA sequence: TGTGCCAGCAGCCTGGGACTAGTCCTGCATGAGCAGTTCTTC. Its protein is CASSLGLVLHEQFF.

The CDR3 reads CASSYSSQGGYGYTF. The CDR3 nucleotides read TGTGCCAGCAGTTACTCGAGCCAGGGAGGCTATGGCTACACCTTC. This rearrangement joins TRBV6-5 to TRBJ1-2; tentative D call: TRBD1 (5 bases). V was clipped by 0 bases and J by 4 bases, with 12 bases between them. The CDR3 is 15 amino acids. Germline loops: CDR1 MNHEY, CDR2 SVGAGI.

V is TRBV5-8 and J is TRBJ1-5; D gene unclear. CDR1 and CDR2 from the germline V gene are SGHTS and YDEGEE. The V gene lost 2 bases and the J gene lost 4 bases, with 10 bases spanning the gap. The CDR3 sequence is 14 residues long. CDR3 amino acids: CASSFINSNQPQHF. CDR3 coding DNA: TGTGCCAGCAGCTTTATCAACTCTAATCAGCCCCAGCATTTT.

The rearrangement uses TRBV6-1 and TRBJ2-7; possible D gene TRBD1, 6 bases. This CDR3 has 13 amino acids. CDR1 MNHNS and CDR2 SASEGT come from the germline V gene. V lost 10 bases and J 0 bases, leaving 13 bases between the germline ends. The DNA for the CDR3 is TGTGCCACCAGGGACAATGACTCCTACGAGCAGTACTTC. It specifies CATRDNDSYEQYF.

CDR3 region: CASSLDLQGVGEKLFF. CDR3 DNA: TGCGCCAGCAGCTTAGATTTACAGGGGGTTGGAGAAAAACTGTTTTTT. This rearrangement joins TRBV5-1 to TRBJ1-4; the match to TRBD1 covers 8 bases. Per germline, CDR1 SGHRS and CDR2 YFSETQ. The CDR3 spans 16 residues. Unmatched junction bases numbered 11, after V lost 2 bases and J lost 8 bases.

This chain connects TRBV18 to TRBJ2-3; D might be TRBD1 (5 bases). Looked up from germline, CDR1 is KGHSH and CDR2 is LQKENI. V lost 1 base to trimming and J lost 3 bases, with 8 bases between them. This CDR3 has 14 amino acids. This CDR3 reads CASSPQGSTDTQYF. As DNA, the CDR3 is TGTGCCAGCTCACCACAGGGGTCTACAGATACGCAGTATTTT.